The 29 T cell receptor beta chains below were found in one sample sequenced in a study of T cell repertoires in cytomegalovirus infection. The antigens these receptors bind are not known. TCRdb used MiXCR to reprocess the reads, holding one entry per CDR3 protein. The table lists some 500,000 distinct CDR3 sequences, roughly 34% of them singletons. This specimen was cultured PBMCs, taken from culture after CMV antigen stimulation. All receptors derive from a human donor in good health (CMV status not recorded). Some clones in this sample may be carry-over from other donors' samples.

V is TRBV28 and J is TRBJ2-3; possibly TRBD1 for D (6 bases). V was shortened by 4 bases and J by 1 base, with 18 bases between the two germline ends. CDR1 and CDR2 (germline): MDHEN, SYDVKM. CDR3 length: 17 residues. The CDR3 reads CASSYGTRDTRTDTQYF. CDR3 nucleotides: TGTGCCAGCAGTTACGGTACTAGGGACACACGCACAGATACGCAGTATTTT. Looking up the rest from reference TRBV28 and TRBJ2-3 gives the full variable domain: DVKVTQSSRYLVKRTGEKVFLECVQDMDHENMFWYRQDPGLGLRLIYFSYDVKMKEKGDIPEGYSVSREKKERFSLILESASTNQTSMYLCASSYGTRDTRTDTQYFGPGTRLTVL.

The chain joins TRBV7-9 to TRBJ2-1; D ambiguous. The length of the CDR3 is 15 residues. The germline V gene has CDR1 SEHNR and CDR2 FQNEAQ (reference sequence). V lost 5 bases and J 5 bases, leaving 16 bases between the germline ends. The CDR3 nucleotides are TGTGCCAGCAGCAAACCTACCTCAGACGACAATGAGCAGTTCTTC. It encodes CASSKPTSDDNEQFF.

This clonotype was seen at least ten times. The V and J genes are TRBV7-2 and TRBJ1-2; no definite D call. V was clipped by 4 bases and J by 8 bases, with 23 bases between them. The CDR3 loop spans 16 amino acids. Per the germline V gene, CDR1 is SGHTA and CDR2 is FQGNSA. The CDR3 DNA reads TGTGCCAGCAGCTCAGAAGCCCGGGCCCGAGATGGAGGCTACACCTTC. Its protein is CASSSEARARDGGYTF.

This clonotype was counted only a few times. The chain employs TRBV6-6 and TRBJ2-5, with 14 nucleotides matching TRBD2. Per the germline V gene, CDR1 is MNHNY and CDR2 is SVGAGI (reference sequence). CDR3 length equals 19 residues. With 5 bases clipped from V and 0 bases from J, the junction kept 11 bases outside the gene matches. The CDR3: CASSAGLAGVDHNQETQYF. CDR3 nucleotides: TGTGCCAGCAGTGCGGGACTAGCGGGAGTGGACCACAACCAAGAGACCCAGTACTTC.

This chain uses TRBV20-1 with TRBJ2-7; 11 nucleotides align to TRBD2. Per germline, CDR1 DFQATT and CDR2 SNEGSKA (reference sequence). With V trimmed by 2 bases and J by 2 bases, 2 bases remained unmatched. CDR3 length equals 14 residues. The CDR3, as DNA: TGCAGTGCTAGACTAGCGGGAGGACCCTACGAGCAGTACTTC. Amino acids: CSARLAGGPYEQYF.

This clonotype was counted between two and nine times. The chain joins TRBV28 to TRBJ1-1, with 9 bases lining up with TRBD1. J lost 6 bases, V lost 5 bases, and 10 bases had no gene match. The CDR3 runs 15 residues. Germline-derived CDR1 and CDR2 are MDHEN and SYDVKM. The CDR3, as DNA: TGTGCCAGCAGTCCACTCCGGGACAGGGAATCTGAAGCTTTCTTT. This translates into CASSPLRDRESEAFF.

This chain joins TRBV7-9 and TRBJ1-6, with a tentative D call TRBD1 (6 bases). CDR1 is SEHNR, CDR2 FQNEAQ, per germline (reference sequence). The CDR3 loop spans 16 amino acids. Deletions cut 1 base from V and 8 bases from J, with 15 bases between. The CDR3 bases are TGTGCCAGCAGCTTAGGAGGGGGGCCTAGCGATTCACCCCTCCACTTT. This sequence encodes CASSLGGGPSDSPLHF.

In the case of this clonotype: One end of the junction fails to match germline, which may point to a read error. V and J are TRBV7-6 and TRBJ1-3; D is perhaps TRBD1 (6 bases). From germline, CDR1 is SGHVS and CDR2 FNYEAQ. CDR3 length: 16 residues. The CDR3 is CASSLATDSSGSTIYF. Written as DNA, the CDR3 is TGTGCCAGCAGCTTAGCTACGGACAGCTCTGGAAGCACCATATATTTT.

This chain connects TRBV24-1 to TRBJ2-1, with TRBD1 identical over 9 bases. The length of the CDR3 is 12 residues. Germline CDR1 reads KGHDR; CDR2 reads SFDVKD. Unmatched junction bases numbered 0, after V lost 5 bases and J lost 8 bases. CDR3 coding DNA: TGTGCCACCAGTGGGACAGGGGATGAGCAGTTCTTC. Its protein product is CATSGTGDEQFF.

This clonotype was counted only a few times. The V and J genes are TRBV7-2 and TRBJ2-2, with D possibly being TRBD1 or TRBD2 (5 bases each). The CDR3 spans 15 residues. Between the trimmed V and J ends, which lost 1 base and 6 bases, there was a span of 12 bases. Germline CDR1 is SGHTA and CDR2 is FQGNSA. The CDR3 loop is CASSLGAGTPGELFF. The CDR3, as DNA: TGTGCCAGCAGCTTAGGCGCAGGGACCCCCGGGGAGCTGTTTTTT.

This clonotype was observed a few times. The chain has TRBV7-2 and TRBJ1-5, with 7 bases fitting TRBD1. CDR1 SGHTA and CDR2 FQGNSA come from the germline V gene. Trimming cost V 6 bases and J 7 bases; bases outside gene matches: 12. The length of the CDR3 is 15 residues. Here the CDR3 reads CASSPQGFREQPQHF. As DNA, the CDR3 is TGTGCCAGCAGTCCACAGGGGTTTCGGGAACAGCCCCAGCATTTT.

The genes are TRBV20-1 and TRBJ1-1; D is ambiguous. Trimming pared 3 bases from V and 0 bases from J, leaving 20 bases between. Looked up from germline, CDR1 is DFQATT and CDR2 is SNEGSKA (reference sequence). The CDR3 runs to 17 residues. The CDR3 loop reads CSARRYGSSRMNTEAFF. The CDR3 DNA is TGCAGTGCTAGGAGGTACGGGTCGTCGCGGATGAACACTGAAGCTTTCTTT.

This clonotype has a count of ten or more. Its ends do not fully match the called genes, so a read error is possible. The chain couples TRBV25-1 to TRBJ1-2; 7 bases match TRBD1. The CDR3 is made up of 11 amino acids. Germline CDR1 MGHDK, CDR2 SYGVNS. The CDR3 loop is CASSHGQDHYF. CDR3 DNA: TGTGCCAGCAGTCATGGACAGGACCACTACTTC.

This sequence joins TRBV7-9 and TRBJ2-1, with D unclear. Germline V gene data show CDR1 as SEHNR and CDR2 as FQNEAQ (reference sequence). The CDR3 is 10 amino acids. Here the CDR3 reads CATLPVEQFF. For the CDR3, the DNA is TGTGCGACCCTCCCGGTGGAGCAGTTCTTC.

This clonotype was recorded a few times. The gene calls are TRBV7-2 and TRBJ1-1; 10 bases map to TRBD1. With V trimmed by 5 bases and J by 7 bases, 10 bases remained unmatched. Germline values: CDR1 SGHTA, CDR2 FQGNSA. The CDR3 consists of 15 residues. In DNA, the CDR3 is TGTGCCAGCAGCCGATCCGGGACAGGGGCCGGTGAAGCTTTCTTT. Its translation is CASSRSGTGAGEAFF.

The chain has TRBV5-4 and TRBJ1-1, with 10 bases that match TRBD1. The V gene's germline CDR1 is SGHNT and CDR2 YYREEE (reference sequence). The length of the CDR3 is 17 residues. Trimming removed 4 bases from V and 4 bases from J; junction bases left unmatched: 13. Here the CDR3 DNA reads TGTGCCAGCAGCCATCGTCCCGGGACAGGGGTGCGCACTGAAGCTTTCTTT. This codes for CASSHRPGTGVRTEAFF. Complete variable domain (other parts from reference TRBV5-4 and TRBJ1-1): ETGVTQSPTHLIKTRGQQVTLRCSSQSGHNTVSWYQQALGQGPQFIFQYYREEENGRGNFPPRFSGLQFPNYSSELNVNALELDDSALYLCASSHRPGTGVRTEAFFGQGTRLTVV.

The chain combines TRBV19 with TRBJ1-5; the match to TRBD1 covers 7 bases. Trimming took 5 bases from V and 0 from J; bases not matched to a gene: 7. The CDR3 has 16 amino acids. CDR1 and CDR2 from the germline V gene are LNHDA and SQIVND (reference sequence). The CDR3: CASSRPGTVSNQPQHF. The CDR3 nucleotides read TGTGCCAGTAGTCGGCCCGGGACAGTTAGCAATCAGCCCCAGCATTTT.

The chain recombines TRBV12-3 or TRBV12-4 with TRBJ2-2; 14 bases fit TRBD2. V lost 5 bases to trimming and J lost 4 bases; unmatched junction nucleotides: 6. The CDR3 consists of 17 residues. CDR3 protein: CASSRTSGRTFTGELFF. DNA of the CDR3: TGTGCCAGCAGTCGGACTAGCGGGAGGACCTTCACCGGGGAGCTGTTTTTT.

In this sample, this clonotype turned up a few times. The chain couples TRBV4-1 to TRBJ2-3; TRBD2 matches 9 bases. This CDR3 spans 15 amino acids. Trimming took 3 bases from V and 0 from J; bases not matched to a gene: 1. Germline V lookup: CDR1 MGHRA, CDR2 YSYEKL. CDR3 residues: CASSHLAGSTDTQYF. The CDR3 DNA sequence: TGCGCCAGCAGCCACCTAGCGGGGAGCACAGATACGCAGTATTTT.

This clonotype was detected ten times or more. The chain links TRBV7-2 to TRBJ2-7; D is unclear. Germline V CDR1 and CDR2: SGHTA, FQGNSA. V was shortened by 5 bases and J by 0 bases, with 8 bases between the two germline ends. The CDR3 has 13 amino acids. CDR3 sequence: CASSPAPSYEQYF. In DNA, the CDR3 is TGTGCCAGCAGCCCCGCACCCTCCTACGAGCAGTACTTC.

This rearrangement joins TRBV27 to TRBJ2-3; 10 nucleotides line up with TRBD1. Germline V gene lookup returns CDR1 MNHEY and CDR2 SMNVEV (reference sequence). V was clipped by 7 bases and J by 4 bases; unmatched bases: 5. The CDR3 runs to 14 residues. CDR3 bases: TGTGCCAGCACCAAGACAGGGGGCCCAGATACGCAGTATTTT. Amino acids: CASTKTGGPDTQYF.

This chain connects TRBV13 to TRBJ2-7; 8 bases fit TRBD1. Looked up from germline, CDR1 is PRHDT and CDR2 is FYEKMQ (reference sequence). Unmatched junction bases numbered 7, after V lost 4 bases and J lost 2 bases. The CDR3 spans 15 residues. CDR3 sequence reads: CASSSSGTGAYEQYV. In nucleotides, the CDR3 is TGTGCCAGCAGCTCCTCCGGGACAGGAGCCTACGAGCAGTACGTC.

The chain is built from TRBV6-2 or TRBV6-3 and TRBJ2-7; a weak D match, TRBD2 (6 bases). Looked up from germline, CDR1 is MNHEY and CDR2 is SVGEGT. Trimming shortened V by 2 bases and J by 2 bases, and 10 bases separated the two germline ends. This CDR3 is built from 14 residues. DNA of the CDR3: TGTGCCAGCAGTTACGGGGGGATGCCCTACGAGCAGTACGTC. It encodes CASSYGGMPYEQYV.

The CDR3 region is CASSPSSGRFITDTQYF. In DNA, the CDR3 is TGTGCCAGCAGCCCCTCTAGCGGGAGGTTTATTACAGATACGCAGTATTTT. This chain joins TRBV7-2 and TRBJ2-3, with 11 bases lining up with TRBD2. This CDR3 is built from 17 residues. CDR1 and CDR2 (germline): SGHTA, FQGNSA. J lost 3 bases, V lost 5 bases, and 10 bases had no gene match. Supplemented by reference TRBV7-2 and TRBJ2-3, the full variable domain reads GAGVSQSPSNKVTEKGKDVELRCDPISGHTALYWYRQSLGQGLEFLIYFQGNSAPDKSGLPSDRFSAERTGGSVSTLTIQRTQQEDSAVYLCASSPSSGRFITDTQYFGPGTRLTVL.

This clonotype was counted between two and nine times. The chain joins TRBV4-1 to TRBJ2-2; 16 bases line up with TRBD2. The CDR3 is made up of 19 amino acids. Germline trimming cut 2 bases from V and 6 bases from J; bases unmatched to any gene: 9. CDR1 and CDR2 (germline): MGHRA, YSYEKL. This CDR3 is CASSQLGTSGREKAGELFF. In DNA form, the CDR3 reads TGCGCCAGCAGCCAATTGGGGACTAGCGGGAGGGAGAAGGCCGGGGAGCTGTTTTTT.

The J gene is TRBJ2-7, the V gene TRBV29-1, with a weak D call TRBD1 (5 bases). The CDR3 is 12 residues long. The V gene lost 6 bases and the J gene lost 1 base, with 10 bases spanning the gap. In germline, CDR1 is SQVTM, CDR2 ANQGSEA. In nucleotides, the CDR3 is TGCAGCGTCGCCCCAGGGTCCTACGAGCAGTACTTC. As protein: CSVAPGSYEQYF.

The V and J genes are TRBV12-3 or TRBV12-4 and TRBJ2-3, with 11 positions matching TRBD2. V shed 6 bases, J shed 4 bases, and the junction held 9 bases outside the gene matches. The CDR3 totals 16 residues. The chain's CDR3 is CASSLVLAGVSDTQYF. The CDR3 nucleotides are TGTGCCAGCAGCCTAGTACTAGCGGGAGTGTCAGATACGCAGTATTTT.

This clonotype was seen ten or more times. The V gene is TRBV7-2, the J gene TRBJ2-3, with D uncertain. Germline values: CDR1 SGHTA, CDR2 FQGNSA. Trimming left V 3 bases short and J 1 base short, with 14 bases between. The CDR3 contains 16 residues. CDR3 sequence: CASSLSLPGGTDTQYF. The CDR3 region has the DNA TGTGCCAGCAGCTTGAGCCTCCCAGGAGGCACAGATACGCAGTATTTT.

The rearrangement joins TRBV6-5 to TRBJ2-3; 7 bases fit TRBD2. CDR1 is MNHEY and CDR2 is SVGAGI in the germline V gene. With 5 bases clipped from V and 5 bases from J, the junction kept 10 bases outside the gene matches. This CDR3 comprises 15 residues. The CDR3 here is CASSPQSGILDTQYF. The DNA of the CDR3 is TGTGCCAGCAGTCCCCAGAGCGGGATATTAGATACGCAGTATTTT.